The entry below describes one T cell receptor (beta chain). Its antigen is still unknown. No clone much larger than this one lies a single base away; base qualities are absent. Distinct nucleotide sequences in the sample also encode this CDR3. The data were obtained in a study of shared clonotypes between healthy human individuals (dated by TCRdb to the early 2020s). General notes on the study: The cohort included three men and a couple of women between 18 and 49 years of age. To increase sequencing depth and limit assay-specific biases, different laboratories used diverse techniques to prepare libraries and sequence TCR repertoires. To estimate repertoire size and how much clonotype sharing occurs between individuals, the study deeply sequenced the blood TCR repertoires of 5 or 6 healthy adults. Per donor, leukapheresis produced somewhere between about 0.94 and 8.9 billion PBMCs. For each donor, CD4 naive and CD4 memory were each run on three plates, CD8 naive on two plates, and CD8 memory on one plate.

Using the deep immunoSEQ assay, multiplex PCR amplified TCR CDR3 regions from genomic DNA. Extracted genomic DNA from each cell subset was distributed evenly across all wells of several immunoSEQ 96-well plates, and each plate was treated as a replicate. For sorted subsets, each replicate PCR was loaded with approximately 200 ng genomic DNA, equivalent to some 27,000 T cell genomes. Purified libraries were measured with a Qubit 3.0 fluorometer, size-checked on a Bioanalyzer 2100, and measured again with the KAPA Library Quantification kit. Every immunoSEQ 96-well plate was sequenced on a separate single-read 150-cycle Illumina NextSeq 550 flow cell. For the original study's pipeline: Because the immunoSEQ output included only junctional sequences and no quality scores, the filtering could not be the same as the filtering used for full-length reads. To assign V/J genes and CDR3, sequences were annotated against IMGT germline references using PyIR, a Python wrapper for IgBLAST v1.9. Any read was removed if the V/J assignment was weak (E-value above 1e-6), the CDR3 was missing, or the read contained stop codons, out-of-frame junctions, or ambiguous translated residues. V3J clonotypes were defined as sequences sharing an identical inferred V gene, J gene, and CDR3 amino acid sequence. Percentage overlap between repertoires was calculated by dividing the number of shared unique clonotypes by the size of the smaller repertoire. Three approaches were used to assess repertoire richness: RTK rarefaction, the Chao1 estimator, and Recon v2.1 estimates of unobserved clonotypes. Generation probabilities were computed with OLGA for all TCRbeta clonotypes obtained by the gDNA method from a handful of donors. TCRdb limited this immuneACCESS table to in-frame rearrangements with V and J called. A share of clones is missing; checked studies link under half to unresolved V genes, and the rest is unexplained. D and trimming come from the DNA, and the V and J calls and clone size come from that table. The sample profile shows fewer than 1 million clones; about 97% of them were found once. Less than 0.25% of the sample is in the top ten clones.

Including the terminal cysteine and phenylalanine, the CDR3 comprises 15 residues. The entry retains the CDR3 DNA only, 45 bases that are in frame from base 1. The germline V end is reduced by 0 bases and the J end by 6 bases; junction bases left unmatched: 6. CDR1 and CDR2, looked up from the germline V gene, are SGDLS and YYNGEE. CD8 naive samples were CD45RO-negative cells positively selected for CCR7, giving a CD45RA+CCR7+ population that excluded TemRA cells. Donors were healthy HIV-negative adults with no recently reported acute infections or vaccinations. Every donor was a Caucasian adult residing in Nashville, Tennessee, USA. Blood was collected by leukapheresis, and PBMCs were isolated by Ficoll-Histopaque density gradient centrifugation and then cryopreserved in liquid nitrogen vapor phase. Analytical flow cytometry was used to check the purity and quantity of every magnetically sorted T cell population. From each sorted fraction, genomic DNA was isolated and quantified by UV absorbance on a Nanodrop 2000c.

Study-wide findings and limitations: Across a few donors, 4.5% to 6.5% of naive CD4, approximately 3.6% of naive CD8, around 2.5% of memory CD4, and roughly 0.4% of memory CD8 clonotypes were shared. Only blood was sampled, and tissue TCR repertoires likely differ from those in blood. Naive subsets generally had larger estimated clonotype richness than memory subsets. Based on pairwise subsampling, the degree of clonotype sharing among donors was expected to be affected by sequencing depth. Incomplete sequencing was indicated by rarefaction of sorted-subset datasets, despite the large sequencing depth. Because the study included only a small number of donors, the genetic and exposure-history diversity represented was limited. Compared with non-shared clonotypes, the clonotypes found in all four sorted-subset donors had higher generation probabilities.

The sequenced sample consisted of naive CD8+ T cells sorted from blood. What this sample's cell subset or site label stands for: CD45RA+CCR7+. The chain uses TRBV9 and TRBJ2-3, with 8 bases in between that match TRBD2. This receptor was taken from a man aged 30 to 39 in good health. For the CDR3, the sequence is CASSVAGLVADTQYF. The DNA sequence is as follows: TGTGCCAGCAGCGTAGCGGGACTAGTGGCGGATACGCAGTATTTT.